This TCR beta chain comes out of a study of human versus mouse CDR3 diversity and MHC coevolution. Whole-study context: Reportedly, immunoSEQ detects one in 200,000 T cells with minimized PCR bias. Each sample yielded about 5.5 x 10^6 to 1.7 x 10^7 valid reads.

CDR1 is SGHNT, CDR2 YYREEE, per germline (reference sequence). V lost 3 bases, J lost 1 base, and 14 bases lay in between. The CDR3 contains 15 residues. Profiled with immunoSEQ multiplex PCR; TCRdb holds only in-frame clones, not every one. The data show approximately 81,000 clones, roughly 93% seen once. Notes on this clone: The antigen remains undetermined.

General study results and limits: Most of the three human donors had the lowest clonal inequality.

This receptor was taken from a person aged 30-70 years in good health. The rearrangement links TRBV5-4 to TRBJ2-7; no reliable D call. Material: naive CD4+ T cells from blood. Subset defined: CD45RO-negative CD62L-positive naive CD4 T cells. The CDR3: CASSSPDKKSYEQYF. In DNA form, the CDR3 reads TGTGCCAGCAGCTCCCCCGACAAGAAATCCTACGAGCAGTACTTC.